The present entry profiles one TCR beta chain with its context. As yet, its antigen is unknown. This CDR3 comprises 20 residues. Unmatched junction bases numbered 16, after V lost 3 bases and J lost 0 bases. Germline V CDR1 and CDR2: SNHLY, FYNNEI. Assay used: immunoSEQ multiplex PCR; TCRdb lists only in-frame clones, some missing. The table lists roughly 120,000 clones, approximately 92% of them singletons. This record comes from a study of T cell responses to AZD1222 COVID-19 vaccine. Notes on the study in general: There were vaccine-associated CD4 TCRs across spike, dominant at 160-218 and 743-854.

This chain uses TRBV2 with TRBJ2-7; 11 positions match TRBD2. The sequencing here drew on peripheral blood, taken 28 days after the second AZD1222 dose. This TCR was sampled from an adult who received the AZD1222 COVID-19 vaccine. The CDR3 sequence: CASSDPLPGLADLSSYEQYF. The CDR3 region has the DNA TGTGCCAGCAGTGATCCCCTTCCGGGACTAGCGGATCTAAGCTCCTACGAGCAGTACTTC.